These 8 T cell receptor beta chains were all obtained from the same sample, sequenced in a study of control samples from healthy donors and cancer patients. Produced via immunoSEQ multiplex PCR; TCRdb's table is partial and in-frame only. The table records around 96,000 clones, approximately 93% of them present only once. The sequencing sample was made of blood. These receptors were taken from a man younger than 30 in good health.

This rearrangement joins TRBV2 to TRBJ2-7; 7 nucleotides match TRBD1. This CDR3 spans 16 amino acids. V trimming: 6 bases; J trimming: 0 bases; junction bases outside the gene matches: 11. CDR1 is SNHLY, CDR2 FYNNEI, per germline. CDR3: CASSSILGDSSYEQYF. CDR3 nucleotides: TGTGCCAGCAGCTCCATTCTTGGGGACAGCTCCTACGAGCAGTACTTC.

The CDR3 nucleotides are TGTGCCAGCAGCTTAGTTAAGTGGGACAGGCGACTGGTGAACACTGAAGCTTTCTTT. Amino acid sequence: CASSLVKWDRRLVNTEAFF. The chain recombines TRBV11-2 with TRBJ1-1; 8 nucleotides align to TRBD1. Germline V gene lookup returns CDR1 SGHAT and CDR2 FQNNGV. V trimming: 1 base; J trimming: 0 bases; junction bases outside the gene matches: 13. This CDR3 comprises 19 residues.

Here the CDR3 DNA reads TGTGCCAGTAGTACCATACCTAACAGGCGCAGTCTGAACACTGAAGCTTTCTTT. Translated: CASSTIPNRRSLNTEAFF. V is TRBV19 and J is TRBJ1-1; a weak D match, TRBD1 (5 bases). The CDR3 runs 18 residues. Germline CDR1 and CDR2: LNHDA and SQIVND (reference sequence). Trimming removed 4 bases from V and 0 bases from J, with 21 bases in between.

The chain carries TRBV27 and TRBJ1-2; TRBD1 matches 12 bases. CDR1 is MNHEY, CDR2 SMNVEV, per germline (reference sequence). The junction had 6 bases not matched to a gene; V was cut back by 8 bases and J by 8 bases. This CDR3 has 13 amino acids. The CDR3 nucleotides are TGTGCCAGCCAGGGACAGGGGGCGTTCGGCTACACCTTC. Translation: CASQGQGAFGYTF.

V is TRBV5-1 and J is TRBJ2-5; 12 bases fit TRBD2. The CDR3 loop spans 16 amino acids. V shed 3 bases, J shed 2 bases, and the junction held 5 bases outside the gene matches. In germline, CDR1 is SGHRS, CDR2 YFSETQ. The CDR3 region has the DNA TGCGCCAGCAGCTCCACTAGCGGGGGGCCACAAGAGACCCAGTACTTC. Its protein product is CASSSTSGGPQETQYF.

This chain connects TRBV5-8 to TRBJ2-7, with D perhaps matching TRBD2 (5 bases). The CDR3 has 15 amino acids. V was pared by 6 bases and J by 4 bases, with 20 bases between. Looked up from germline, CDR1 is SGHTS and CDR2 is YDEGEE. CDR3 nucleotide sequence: TGTGCCAGCACTCCCTTCCCTACTAGTACGTACGAGCAGTACTTC. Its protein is CASTPFPTSTYEQYF.

CDR3 loop: CASSLARAANTGELFF. In DNA, the CDR3 is TGCGCCAGCAGCTTGGCCCGGGCCGCGAACACCGGGGAGCTGTTTTTT. This chain connects TRBV5-1 to TRBJ2-2; D unclear. Trimming stripped 0 bases from V and 0 bases from J, with 9 bases between. The CDR3 is 16 residues long. Germline V gives CDR1 SGHRS, CDR2 YFSETQ.

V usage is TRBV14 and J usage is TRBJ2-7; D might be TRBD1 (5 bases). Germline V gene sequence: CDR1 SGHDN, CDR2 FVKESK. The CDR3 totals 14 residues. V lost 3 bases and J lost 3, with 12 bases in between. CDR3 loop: CASSHLGHFYEQYF. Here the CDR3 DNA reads TGTGCCAGCAGCCATTTAGGACATTTCTACGAGCAGTACTTC.